Below are 19 T cell receptor beta chains sequenced from a single sample in a study of T cell changes during pregnancy in multiple sclerosis (dated by TCRdb to about 2019). Library creation used the immunoSEQ multiplex PCR assay. TCRdb obtained this table from immuneACCESS and retained in-frame rearrangements with V and J assigned. These tables miss some clones; where compared with another copy, unresolved V genes account for less than half of the shortfall, and the remainder is unexplained. In this sample the table shows some 53,000 clones, 85% to 95% of which occur a single time. 0.25% of the sample lies in the top ten. The sequencing used CD4+ T cells from peripheral blood mononuclear cells, collected in the third trimester of pregnancy. These receptors all come from a female donor with multiple sclerosis, enrolled in a pregnancy study.

The chain joins TRBV6-5 to TRBJ1-1; tentative D call: TRBD1 (5 bases). Germline-derived CDR1 and CDR2 are MNHEY and SVGAGI. V lost 7 bases and J 4 bases, leaving 10 bases between the germline ends. The CDR3 spans 12 residues. CDR3 amino acids: CASKRGFTEAFF. The CDR3 DNA reads TGTGCCAGCAAAAGGGGATTCACTGAAGCTTTCTTT.

The CDR3 nucleotides are TGTGCCAGCAGCCTCGAAGCCGGGTTCAATGAGCAGTTCTTC. It specifies CASSLEAGFNEQFF. This chain uses TRBV28 with TRBJ2-1; D gene ambiguous. The CDR3 extends over 14 amino acids. The V gene's germline CDR1 is MDHEN and CDR2 SYDVKM. V lost 6 bases and J lost 6, with 15 bases in between.

The count of this clone is one. This chain connects TRBV18 to TRBJ1-1; D is ambiguous. Germline V CDR1 and CDR2: KGHSH, LQKENI. CDR3 size: 13 residues. V was pared by 1 base and J by 1 base, with 4 bases between. The CDR3 nucleotides read TGTGCCAGCTCACCACGAGAGAACACTGAAGCTTTCTTT. Protein sequence: CASSPRENTEAFF.

For this clone: Other DNA variants within this sample encode the same CDR3. The chain carries TRBV6-1 and TRBJ2-4, with D possibly matching TRBD1 (5 bases). Germline V lookup: CDR1 MNHNS, CDR2 SASEGT. V dropped 3 bases and J dropped 8 bases, with 14 bases sitting between them. The CDR3 sequence is 14 residues long. This CDR3 is CASSEVGRADIQYF. The CDR3 DNA is TGTGCCAGCAGTGAGGTCGGCAGGGCGGACATTCAGTACTTC.

The CDR3 nucleotides read TGCGCCAGCAGGGCCGGGACTAGCGGTTCTTACGAGCAGTACTTC. This sequence encodes CASRAGTSGSYEQYF. The V call is TRBV5-1, the J call TRBJ2-7, with 11 bases matching TRBD2. Germline CDR1 SGHRS, CDR2 YFSETQ. The CDR3 runs 15 residues. The trim removed 5 bases at V and 4 bases at J, leaving 8 bases unmatched.

This chain connects TRBV5-1 to TRBJ2-5, with 7 bases matching TRBD2. V was pared by 3 bases and J by 7 bases, with 6 bases of the junction left unmatched. The germline gives CDR1 SGHRS, CDR2 YFSETQ. The CDR3 consists of 13 residues. DNA of the CDR3: TGCGCCAGCAGCTCCGGACTAGTTGGGACCCAGTACTTC. This codes for CASSSGLVGTQYF.

V usage is TRBV7-7 and J usage is TRBJ2-2; TRBD2 matches at 14 bases. Trimming cost V 5 bases and J 6 bases; bases outside gene matches: 8. The germline CDR1 and CDR2 sequences are SSHAT and FNYEAQ (reference sequence). The CDR3 covers 17 residues. The CDR3 sequence is CASSRLQGLAGAGELFF. Written as DNA, the CDR3 is TGTGCCAGCAGCCGTTTACAGGGACTAGCGGGAGCCGGGGAGCTGTTTTTT.

The chain couples TRBV6-1 to TRBJ1-2; a weak D match, TRBD1 (6 bases). The CDR3 consists of 14 residues. Germline CDR1 and CDR2: MNHNS and SASEGT. The V end lost 7 bases, the J end lost 2 bases, and 14 bases lay between the germline ends. The CDR3 nucleotides read TGTGCCAGCACACAGGGAGGGAGGAACTATGGCTACACCTTC. It yields the protein CASTQGGRNYGYTF.

This clone came up a few times. This chain links TRBV28 with TRBJ1-4; the D is unclear. There are 15 residues in the CDR3. Germline V gives CDR1 MDHEN, CDR2 SYDVKM. V was pared by 3 bases and J by 4 bases, with 12 bases between. CDR3 sequence (DNA): TGTGCCAGCAGTTTCCAACCGGGGATTAATGAAAAACTGTTTTTT. Translating it yields CASSFQPGINEKLFF.

The DNA of the CDR3 is TGTGCCAGCAGTTACCAGAGACAGGGCACTAACTATGGCTACACCTTC. Translated: CASSYQRQGTNYGYTF. This chain uses TRBV6-6 with TRBJ1-2, with TRBD1 matching over 7 bases. V dropped 2 bases and J dropped 0; count of bases not matched to a gene: 6. The CDR3 runs 16 residues. Germline V gene lookup returns CDR1 MNHNY and CDR2 SVGAGI (reference sequence).

The V gene is TRBV7-5, the J gene TRBJ1-2. TRBV7-5 is tagged as a pseudogene. This CDR3 spans 13 amino acids. The CDR3 nucleotides are TGTGTCAGAAGCTTAGCACCCCCTAATGGCTACACCTTC. Its translation is CVRSLAPPNGYTF.

The chain recombines TRBV6-1 with TRBJ1-5; 7 bases align to TRBD1. The J segment lost 2 bases and the V segment lost 4 bases, leaving 17 bases of the junction unmatched. In germline, CDR1 is MNHNS, CDR2 SASEGT. This CDR3 is built from 19 residues. CDR3 sequence (DNA): TGTGCCAGCAGTGTATTCAGGGGGTTAACGTCCGAGGGCAATCAGCCCCAGCATTTT. Encoded protein: CASSVFRGLTSEGNQPQHF.

The chain has TRBV27 and TRBJ2-1, with 8 nucleotides matching TRBD2. CDR3 length: 17 residues. The ends lost 5 bases at V and 6 bases at J; junction bases unmatched: 15. Per germline, CDR1 MNHEY and CDR2 SMNVEV (reference sequence). CDR3 sequence reads: CASSPLSSGNAGNEQFF. CDR3 nucleotide sequence: TGTGCCAGCAGTCCCCTCAGTAGCGGGAATGCTGGCAATGAGCAGTTCTTC.

The chain is built from TRBV28 and TRBJ1-2; no definite D call. The ends were cut back, 5 bases at V and 5 bases at J, with 24 bases in the middle. This CDR3 is built from 17 residues. In germline, CDR1 is MDHEN, CDR2 SYDVKM. In nucleotides, the CDR3 is TGTGCCAGCAGTCTACTAACATTCCGGGGAGATATATATGGCTACACCTTC. It is translated as CASSLLTFRGDIYGYTF.

The CDR3 is CASSLSTGGMNTEAFF. As DNA, the CDR3 is TGTGCCAGCAGCTTGTCGACAGGGGGTATGAACACTGAAGCTTTCTTT. V is TRBV7-9 and J is TRBJ1-1; 9 bases are a match to TRBD1. With 3 bases clipped from V and 0 bases from J, the junction kept 5 bases outside the gene matches. This CDR3 spans 16 amino acids. CDR1 SEHNR and CDR2 FQNEAQ come from the germline V gene (reference sequence).

The chain combines TRBV25-1 with TRBJ2-7; D unresolved. This CDR3 spans 12 amino acids. The germline gives CDR1 MGHDK, CDR2 SYGVNS. Deletions cut 1 base from V and 5 bases from J, with 6 bases between. Here the CDR3 reads CASSEFTDEQYF. CDR3 coding DNA: TGTGCCAGCAGTGAATTTACAGACGAGCAGTACTTC.

V usage is TRBV5-1 and J usage is TRBJ2-1; 7 bases are a match to TRBD1. This CDR3 is 13 amino acids long. The ends lost 0 bases at V and 15 bases at J; junction bases unmatched: 9. CDR1 is SGHRS, CDR2 YFSETQ, per germline. CDR3 bases: TGCGCCAGCAGCTTGGCCGTGGGACAGTCCGGGTTCTTC. Protein: CASSLAVGQSGFF.

The genes are TRBV5-1 and TRBJ1-4; D uncertain. This CDR3 is built from 14 residues. Trimming left V 0 bases short and J 5 bases short, with 8 bases between. Germline values: CDR1 SGHRS, CDR2 YFSETQ. As DNA, the CDR3 is TGCGCCAGCAGCTTGGATGCGGCGAATGAAAAACTGTTTTTT. Residues: CASSLDAANEKLFF.

This sequence joins TRBV6-1 and TRBJ1-2; D is ambiguous. V was clipped by 7 bases and J by 8 bases, with 20 bases between them. The CDR3 is 14 residues long. From germline, CDR1 is MNHNS and CDR2 SASEGT. The CDR3 loop is CASISRLRAYGYTF. The CDR3 region has the DNA TGTGCCAGCATTTCAAGACTGAGGGCGTACGGCTACACCTTC.